The T cell receptor (beta chain) described here comes from a study of shared clonotypes between healthy human individuals. There are 14 residues in the CDR3. Germline V lookup: CDR1 ENHRY, CDR2 SYGVKD. V was cut by 0 bases and J by 10 bases, with 10 bases left in between. The table came from immunoSEQ multiplex PCR; TCRdb's copy has only in-frame clones and leaves some out. The data hold under 2,500,000 clones, with approximately 94% observed a single time. Sequenced material: naive CD4+ T cells sorted from blood. Specified subset: CD45RA+ positively selected. The J gene is TRBJ1-6, the V gene TRBV10-3, with D possibly being TRBD1 (5 bases). This TCR came from a man younger than 30 in good health. CDR3 sequence: CAISESGGDSPLHF. DNA of the CDR3: TGTGCCATCAGTGAGTCGGGGGGGGACTCACCCCTCCACTTT.